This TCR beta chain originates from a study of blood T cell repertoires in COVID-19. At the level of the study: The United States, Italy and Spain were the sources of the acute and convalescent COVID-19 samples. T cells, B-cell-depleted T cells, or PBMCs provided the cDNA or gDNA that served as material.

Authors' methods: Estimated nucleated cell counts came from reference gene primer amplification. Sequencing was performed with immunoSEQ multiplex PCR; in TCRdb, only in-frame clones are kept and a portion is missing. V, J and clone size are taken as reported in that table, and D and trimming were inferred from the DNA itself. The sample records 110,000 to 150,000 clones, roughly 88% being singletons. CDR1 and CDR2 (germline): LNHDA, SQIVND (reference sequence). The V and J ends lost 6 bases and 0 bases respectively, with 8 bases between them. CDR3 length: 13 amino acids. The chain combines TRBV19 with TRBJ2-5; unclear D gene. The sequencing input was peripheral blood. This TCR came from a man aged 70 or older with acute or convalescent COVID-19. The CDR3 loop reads CASSRQDQETQYF. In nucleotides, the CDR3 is TGTGCCAGTAGCAGGCAGGACCAAGAGACCCAGTACTTC.